By sample share, the clone carrying this T cell receptor beta chain is medium-sized (0.01 to 0.1%). The sample originates from a study of technical replicates of blood from four donors. The assay was immunoSEQ multiplex PCR, and TCRdb's table has in-frame clones only and misses some. The sample holds approximately 59,000 clones, roughly 86% seen once. The CDR3 runs 16 residues. V lost 4 bases and J lost 8, with 18 bases in between. Germline assignment: CDR1 MGHRA and CDR2 YSYEKL. This TCR derives from a human donor in good health. Some clones in this sample may be carry-over from other donors' samples. The chain has TRBV4-1 and TRBJ1-6; D unresolved. Sequenced: PBMCs. The CDR3 coding sequence is TGCGCCAGCAGCCCATCTATCCGGCAGGCCCATTCACCCCTCCACTTT. It is translated as CASSPSIRQAHSPLHF.